The T cell receptor (beta chain) under discussion was sequenced for a study of blood T cell repertoires in COVID-19. Study-wide context: Spain, Italy and the United States supplied samples that represented acute and convalescent COVID-19. PBMCs, B-cell-depleted T cells, or T cells provided the cDNA or gDNA that made up the material.

How the authors handled the data: Cell counts per sample came from amplifying reference gene primers. Profiled with immunoSEQ multiplex PCR; TCRdb holds only in-frame clones, not every one. The DNA was the basis for D and trimming; V, J and clone size are from that table. The table lists about 270,000 clones, approximately 90% of them singletons. Recruits, aged roughly 18 to 89 years, lived in 25 or so US areas. Trimming took off 3 bases at V and 3 bases at J, with 5 bases between the two ends. Per the germline V gene, CDR1 is SEHNR and CDR2 is FQNEAQ (reference sequence). The CDR3 is made up of 12 amino acids.

The clonotype originates from a woman aged 18-29 years who had recovered from COVID-19. Sequencing was done on a sample of PBMCs or T cells enriched from blood (not recorded which). The chain is built from TRBV7-9 and TRBJ1-1, with D hard to call. CDR3 residues: CASSFSYTEAFF. Here the CDR3 DNA reads TGTGCCAGCAGCTTTTCCTACACTGAAGCTTTCTTT.